The 5 T cell receptor beta chains below come from one sample, sequenced in a study of CXCR4 blockade with PD-1 therapy in pancreatic cancer. Clones were sequenced by immunoSEQ multiplex PCR, and TCRdb holds only the in-frame ones, with some missing. The sample consists of thousands of clones, 41% of them appearing once. Material: tumor tissue. The receptors were sampled from a human donor with pancreatic ductal adenocarcinoma.

This clone showed up just a few times. CDR3 region: CASSYSLGTGNTEAFF. Written as DNA, the CDR3 is TGTGCCAGCAGTTACTCGCTCGGGACAGGGAACACTGAAGCTTTCTTT. This chain connects TRBV6-8 to TRBJ1-1; 8 nucleotides agree with TRBD1. The length of the CDR3 is 16 residues. CDR1 and CDR2 (germline): MNHGY, SAAAGT. Germline trimming cut 0 bases from V and 1 base from J; bases unmatched to any gene: 4.

The chain joins TRBV19 to TRBJ1-3, with 8 bases identical to TRBD1. V dropped 5 bases and J dropped 0; count of bases not matched to a gene: 9. CDR1 LNHDA and CDR2 SQIVND come from the germline V gene (reference sequence). This CDR3 contains 17 residues. The CDR3 DNA reads TGTGCCAGTAGTGTCGCCAGGGACAGGTACTCTGGAAACACCATATATTTT. Translated, it gives CASSVARDRYSGNTIYF. Looking up the rest from reference TRBV19 and TRBJ1-3 gives the full variable domain: DGGITQSPKYLFRKEGQNVTLSCEQNLNHDAMYWYRQDPGQGLRLIYYSQIVNDFQKGDIAEGYSVSREKKESFPLTVTSAQKNPTAFYLCASSVARDRYSGNTIYFGEGSWLTVV.

This clone was seen a handful of times. The chain employs TRBV30 and TRBJ2-5; maybe TRBD1 (5 bases). The germline CDR1 and CDR2 sequences are GTSNPN and SVGIG (reference sequence). The CDR3 has 14 amino acids. The V end was cut by 5 bases, the J end by 4 bases, with 17 bases between. The CDR3 loop reads CAWGLGADSETQYF. DNA for the CDR3: TGTGCCTGGGGGCTTGGGGCCGACTCAGAGACCCAGTACTTC.

The V and J genes are TRBV19 and TRBJ1-6; 9 nucleotides align to TRBD1. The trim removed 6 bases at V and 8 bases at J, leaving 5 bases unmatched. Germline-derived CDR1 and CDR2 are LNHDA and SQIVND (reference sequence). The CDR3 runs 14 residues. CDR3: CASRIGQGYSPLHF. DNA for the CDR3: TGTGCCAGTAGGATCGGACAGGGGTATTCACCCCTCCACTTT. The variable domain in full, with the rest retrieved from reference TRBV19 and TRBJ1-6, is DGGITQSPKYLFRKEGQNVTLSCEQNLNHDAMYWYRQDPGQGLRLIYYSQIVNDFQKGDIAEGYSVSREKKESFPLTVTSAQKNPTAFYLCASRIGQGYSPLHFGNGTRLTVT.

This chain joins TRBV6-8 and TRBJ1-4; 7 bases are shared with TRBD1. The length of the CDR3 is 13 residues. Germline V CDR1 and CDR2: MNHGY, SAAAGT. V lost 5 bases, J lost 5 bases, and 2 bases stayed unmatched. The CDR3 here is CASSGDSNEKLFF. The DNA for the CDR3 is TGTGCCAGCAGTGGGGACAGCAATGAAAAACTGTTTTTT.